This T cell receptor beta chain emerged from a study of T-cell memory formation after mild COVID-19. Study as a whole: Largely, the TCR clusters proved donor specific.

Study-level points and caveats: Within pre-infection memory, some responding clones were found, suggesting cross-reactive memory joined. Second-wave clones with a day 37 peak had unconfirmed SARS-CoV-2 specificity.

TCR alpha and TCR beta cDNA libraries carrying sample barcodes and UMIs were produced by 5'RACE using constant-segment primers. TCRdb reprocessed the 5' RACE reads with MiXCR, giving one entry per CDR3 protein. The sample contains 200,000 to 250,000 distinct CDR3 sequences, around 9.1% of which appear only once. This clonotype has only a few counts. Its target is unknown. This CDR3 region has 15 residues. Trimming pared 3 bases from V and 2 bases from J, leaving 12 bases between. Germline values: CDR1 SGHRS, CDR2 YFSETQ. The sample comprised PBMCs or a T cell subset sorted from them (not recorded which). This chain connects TRBV5-1 to TRBJ1-3; maybe TRBD1 (5 bases). The clonotype originates from a man younger than 35 who had mild COVID-19 (a few samples of this study predate the infection). Cell type and time point are not known. The CDR3: CASSSTGAPGNTIYF. The CDR3, as DNA: TGCGCCAGCAGCTCAACAGGAGCCCCTGGAAACACCATATATTTT.